This TCR beta chain was identified during a study of CD8+ T cells in alopecia areata. Treatment: oral pan-JAK inhibitor, 5-10 mg twice daily. RNA extraction and reverse transcription yielded cDNA as sequencing template. The method was immunoSEQ multiplex PCR; TCRdb's version includes in-frame clones alone and lacks a portion of them. The top ten clones hold 10% to 15% of a sample with about 110,000 clones, roughly 55% of them seen once. The V end was cut by 5 bases, the J end by 4 bases, with 6 bases between. The germline CDR1 and CDR2 sequences are MGHDK and SYGVNS. The CDR3 contains 11 residues. The chain combines TRBV25-1 with TRBJ2-7; tentatively, D is TRBD1 or TRBD2 (5 bases each). The source was CD8+ T cells sorted from blood, collected at week 24, from a patient treated with tofacitinib. This TCR was sampled from a human donor with alopecia areata. In DNA form, the CDR3 reads TGTGCCAGCAGTTGGGGGTACGAGCAGTACTTC. Its protein is CASSWGYEQYF.